Presented here are 13 T cell receptor beta chains from one specimen sequenced in a study of cytomegalovirus exposure and HLA in healthy donors. 13 Jbeta primers and 60 Vbeta primers were used for the PCR. Assay used: immunoSEQ multiplex PCR; TCRdb lists only in-frame clones, some missing. Of 150,000 to 200,000 clones listed, over 80% were seen once; the top ten hold more than 1.5%. The sample taken for sequencing was PBMCs. The receptor set was obtained from a man aged 40-50 years in good health and CMV-seronegative.

V is TRBV7-2 and J is TRBJ1-1, with TRBD1 identical over 8 bases. The CDR3 is 13 amino acids. Germline CDR1 SGHTA, CDR2 FQGNSA. V shed 6 bases and J 2 bases; nucleotides not matched to a gene: 2. The CDR3 DNA follows: TGTGCCAGCAGTACAGGGGGAAACACTGAAGCTTTCTTT. Encoded protein: CASSTGGNTEAFF.

A few counts support this clone. The CDR3 sequence is CASSLSSLARDTQYF. The CDR3 region has the DNA TGTGCCAGCAGCTTGAGCAGCCTAGCTAGAGATACGCAGTATTTT. The rearrangement uses TRBV5-6 and TRBJ2-3, with a tentative D call TRBD2 (5 bases). This CDR3 comprises 15 residues. Germline CDR1 and CDR2: SGHDT and YYEEEE. The germline V and J ends were trimmed by 1 base and 5 bases, with 14 bases remaining between them.

Note on this clone: The same CDR3 can be traced to other DNA sequences in this sample. DNA of the CDR3: TGCGCCAGCAGCTTGGGTAGTGGCCAAGAGACCCAGTACTTC. This encodes CASSLGSGQETQYF. The chain uses TRBV5-1 and TRBJ2-5, with D unclear. Germline CDR1 is SGHRS and CDR2 is YFSETQ. V shed 0 bases and J shed 1 base, with 7 bases lying between them. CDR3 length equals 14 residues.

The chain uses TRBV28 and TRBJ2-7, with TRBD1 as a possible D gene (6 bases). Per the germline V gene, CDR1 is MDHEN and CDR2 is SYDVKM. The ends were cut back, 4 bases at V and 2 bases at J, with 9 bases in the middle. The CDR3 has 13 residues. The CDR3 protein is CASSWDITYEQYF. CDR3 coding DNA: TGTGCCAGCAGTTGGGACATTACCTACGAGCAGTACTTC.

This chain uses TRBV18 with TRBJ2-2, with D maybe TRBD1 (5 bases). Germline CDR1 reads KGHSH; CDR2 reads LQKENI. V lost 3 bases and J lost 0, with 8 bases in between. The CDR3 has 15 amino acids. As DNA, the CDR3 is TGTGCCAGCTCACCGTCAGGGTCGAACACCGGGGAGCTGTTTTTT. Encoded protein: CASSPSGSNTGELFF.

J is TRBJ1-1 and V is TRBV28; maybe TRBD1 (5 bases). Trimming took 4 bases from V and 0 from J, leaving 15 bases between them. Germline lookup yields CDR1 MDHEN and CDR2 SYDVKM. The CDR3 is 16 residues long. CDR3 amino acids: CASSSRANWLNTEAFF. The CDR3 DNA reads TGTGCCAGCAGTTCCAGGGCTAATTGGTTGAACACTGAAGCTTTCTTT.

The chain is built from TRBV5-8 and TRBJ1-1; 7 bases match TRBD1. Germline assignment: CDR1 SGHTS and CDR2 YDEGEE. The length of the CDR3 is 14 residues. V dropped 2 bases and J dropped 5; count of bases not matched to a gene: 6. Here the CDR3 DNA reads TGTGCCAGCAGCTTACAGGGGTTGGGAACTGAAGCTTTCTTT. Translation gives CASSLQGLGTEAFF.

Concerning this clone itself: The sample carries other DNA sequences with the same CDR3. V gene TRBV15 combines with J gene TRBJ1-5; perhaps TRBD1 as D (5 bases). This CDR3 comprises 14 residues. V gave up 5 bases and J gave up 2 bases, with 10 bases separating them. Germline lookup yields CDR1 LNHNV and CDR2 YYDKDF (reference sequence). The CDR3 spells CATSRGGGNQPQHF. Here the CDR3 DNA reads TGTGCCACCAGCCGGGGGGGTGGCAATCAGCCCCAGCATTTT.

This chain connects TRBV4-3 to TRBJ1-6, with 8 nucleotides matching TRBD1. Trimming cost V 8 bases and J 4 bases; bases outside gene matches: 4. In germline, CDR1 is LGHNA, CDR2 YSLEER. The CDR3 totals 14 residues. The CDR3 DNA follows: TGCGCCAGCGGGAACAGGGGGTATAATTCACCCCTCCACTTT. Amino acids: CASGNRGYNSPLHF.

The chain joins TRBV2 to TRBJ2-2, with D maybe TRBD2 (6 bases). This CDR3 is built from 17 residues. The V gene's germline CDR1 is SNHLY and CDR2 FYNNEI. Trimming removed 2 bases at V and 0 bases at J, with 13 bases between. The CDR3 region has the DNA TGTGCCAGCAGTGAACGGGGGTCCCCCTCGAACACCGGGGAGCTGTTTTTT. This encodes CASSERGSPSNTGELFF.

The V gene is TRBV5-1, the J gene TRBJ1-6; D ambiguous. This CDR3 has 15 residues. The germline V gene encodes CDR1 SGHRS and CDR2 YFSETQ. The V end lost 1 base, the J end lost 8 bases, and 13 bases lay between the germline ends. CDR3 bases: TGCGCCAGCAGCTTGTCAGTCGGGTATGATTCACCCCTCCACTTT. It yields the protein CASSLSVGYDSPLHF. Supplemented by reference TRBV5-1 and TRBJ1-6, the full variable domain reads KAGVTQTPRYLIKTRGQQVTLSCSPISGHRSVSWYQQTPGQGLQFLFEYFSETQRNKGNFPGRFSGRQFSNSRSEMNVSTLELGDSALYLCASSLSVGYDSPLHFGNGTRLTVT.

This clone was recorded once. This rearrangement joins TRBV4-3 to TRBJ2-5; 7 nucleotides match TRBD2. CDR3 length equals 16 residues. Germline V CDR1 and CDR2: LGHNA, YSLEER. After removal of 3 bases from V and 2 bases from J, the junction contained 9 bases not matched to a gene. The CDR3 region is CASSQINGRSQETQYF. As DNA, the CDR3 is TGCGCCAGCAGCCAGATTAACGGGAGGTCTCAAGAGACCCAGTACTTC.

This clone was seen only a few times. This chain joins TRBV7-8 and TRBJ1-2; 9 bases are shared with TRBD1. After removal of 2 bases from V and 2 bases from J, the junction contained 3 bases not matched to a gene. The germline gives CDR1 SGHVS, CDR2 FQNEAQ. This CDR3 is 15 amino acids long. In nucleotides, the CDR3 is TGTGCCAGCAGCTTAACGGGACAGGGAAACTATGGCTACACCTTC. Translated: CASSLTGQGNYGYTF. Variable domain in full (rest from reference TRBV7-8 and TRBJ1-2): GAGVSQSPRYKVAKRGQDVALRCDPISGHVSLFWYQQALGQGPEFLTYFQNEAQLDKSGLPSDRFFAERPEGSVSTLKIQRTQQEDSAVYLCASSLTGQGNYGYTFGSGTRLTVV.